Listed below are T cell receptor beta chains from one sample, sequenced in a study of PD-1 blockade in classical Hodgkin lymphoma. The data were produced by immunoSEQ multiplex PCR, yet TCRdb's version contains in-frame clones alone and is incomplete. Counted here are fewer than 55,000 clones, about 77% occurring once; the ten biggest clones make up around a third. Material: peripheral blood mononuclear cells (PBMCs), obtained before the fourth cycle of nivolumab. The receptors stem from a human donor with classical Hodgkin lymphoma. The CDR3 runs from the conserved cysteine through the conserved F or W. D genes are given only for firm matches. Clone size appears in some rows only: once, few, many, or a class for an expanded clone.

J gene: TRBJ2-1; clone size: -; V gene: TRBV13; D gene: -; CDR3 protein: CASSSFYNEQFF; CDR3 DNA: TGTGCCAGCAGCTCTTTTTACAATGAGCAGTTCTTC
J gene: TRBJ1-2; clone size: many; V gene: TRBV7-9; D gene: -; CDR3 protein: CASNRDLGGYTF; CDR3 DNA: TGTGCCAGCAACAGGGATCTGGGTGGCTACACCTTC
J gene: TRBJ1-2; clone size: -; V gene: TRBV27; D gene: TRBD1; CDR3 protein: CASSRQGSYGGYTF; CDR3 DNA: TGTGCCAGCAGCCGACAGGGAAGTTATGGGGGCTACACCTTC
J gene: TRBJ2-3; clone size: -; V gene: TRBV2; D gene: -; CDR3 protein: CASSSTDTQYF; CDR3 DNA: TGTGCCAGCAGCTCCACAGATACGCAGTATTTT
J gene: TRBJ2-7; clone size: -; V gene: TRBV18; D gene: -; CDR3 protein: CASSPPGRGDYEQYF; CDR3 DNA: TGTGCCAGCTCACCGCCGGGGAGGGGGGACTACGAGCAGTACTTC
J gene: TRBJ2-7; clone size: once; V gene: TRBV7-8; D gene: TRBD2; CDR3 protein: CASSSNSGGFYEQYF; CDR3 DNA: TGTGCCAGCAGCTCGAATAGCGGGGGATTCTACGAGCAGTACTTC
J gene: TRBJ2-2; clone size: -; V gene: TRBV5-8; D gene: TRBD1; CDR3 protein: CATSSGTVNTGELFF; CDR3 DNA: TGTGCCACCTCCTCCGGGACAGTGAACACCGGGGAGCTGTTTTTT
J gene: TRBJ2-4; clone size: -; V gene: TRBV13; D gene: TRBD1; CDR3 protein: CASSFRGQNIQYF; CDR3 DNA: TGTGCCAGCAGCTTCAGGGGGCAAAACATTCAGTACTTC
J gene: TRBJ2-5; clone size: -; V gene: TRBV5-1; D gene: TRBD1; CDR3 protein: CASSSGQVQETQYF; CDR3 DNA: TGCGCCAGCAGCTCGGGACAGGTCCAAGAGACCCAGTACTTC
J gene: TRBJ2-7; clone size: -; V gene: TRBV2; D gene: -; CDR3 protein: CASRAPEPSTYEQYF; CDR3 DNA: TGTGCCAGCCGGGCTCCCGAACCCTCGACTTACGAGCAGTACTTC
J gene: TRBJ1-5; clone size: -; V gene: TRBV14; D gene: -; CDR3 protein: CASSLLADQPQHF; CDR3 DNA: TGTGCCAGCAGCCTGTTGGCGGATCAGCCCCAGCATTTT
J gene: TRBJ2-1; clone size: -; V gene: TRBV28; D gene: -; CDR3 protein: CASRSAYNEQFF; CDR3 DNA: TGTGCCAGCAGGAGCGCCTACAATGAGCAGTTCTTC
J gene: TRBJ2-7; clone size: -; V gene: TRBV7-9; D gene: TRBD1; CDR3 protein: CASSRDRQGLVRYF; CDR3 DNA: TGTGCCAGCAGCCGAGATAGACAGGGGTTGGTGCGGTACTTC
J gene: TRBJ1-6; clone size: -; V gene: TRBV6-6; D gene: -; CDR3 protein: CASSDNNSPLHF; CDR3 DNA: TGTGCCAGCAGTGATAATAATTCACCCCTCCACTTT
J gene: TRBJ1-1; clone size: -; V gene: TRBV15; D gene: -; CDR3 protein: CATSRDYNRGGTEAFF; CDR3 DNA: TGTGCCACCAGCAGAGATTATAATAGGGGGGGAACTGAAGCTTTCTTT
J gene: TRBJ2-1; clone size: -; V gene: TRBV20-1; D gene: -; CDR3 protein: CSAPIFGEQFF; CDR3 DNA: TGCAGTGCCCCCATTTTCGGTGAGCAGTTCTTC
J gene: TRBJ1-1; clone size: few; V gene: TRBV19; D gene: -; CDR3 protein: CASSSRWDPEAFF; CDR3 DNA: TGTGCCAGTAGTTCCCGGTGGGACCCTGAAGCTTTCTTT
J gene: TRBJ1-1; clone size: -; V gene: TRBV19; D gene: TRBD1; CDR3 protein: CASSAEGQGLTEAFF; CDR3 DNA: TGTGCCAGTAGTGCCGAGGGACAGGGCCTCACTGAAGCTTTCTTT
J gene: TRBJ1-5; clone size: few; V gene: TRBV28; D gene: -; CDR3 protein: CASRLIVSNQPQHF; CDR3 DNA: TGTGCCAGCAGGCTCATCGTAAGCAATCAGCCCCAGCATTTT
J gene: TRBJ1-1; clone size: -; V gene: TRBV18; D gene: TRBD1; CDR3 protein: CASSPEQGWATEAFF; CDR3 DNA: TGTGCCAGCTCACCGGAACAGGGGTGGGCCACTGAAGCTTTCTTT
J gene: TRBJ2-5; clone size: -; V gene: TRBV11-3; D gene: -; CDR3 protein: CASSLQGLAGETQYF; CDR3 DNA: TGTGCCAGCAGCTTACAGGGTTTGGCGGGAGAGACCCAGTACTTC
J gene: TRBJ1-6; clone size: -; V gene: TRBV7-2; D gene: -; CDR3 protein: CASSRGGNYYNSPLHF; CDR3 DNA: TGTGCCAGCAGTCGGGGCGGAAATTACTATAATTCACCCCTCCACTTT
J gene: TRBJ2-2; clone size: -; V gene: TRBV19; D gene: -; CDR3 protein: CASISQNTGELFF; CDR3 DNA: TGTGCCAGTATTTCTCAGAACACCGGGGAGCTGTTTTTT
J gene: TRBJ1-4; clone size: -; V gene: TRBV15; D gene: -; CDR3 protein: CATSRPVTQGIDYSDWEKLFF; CDR3 DNA: TGTGCCACCAGCAGACCTGTAACTCAGGGGATTGATTATAGCGATTGGGAAAAACTGTTTTTT
J gene: TRBJ2-5; clone size: -; V gene: TRBV7-7; D gene: -; CDR3 protein: CASSLGGVEKETQYF; CDR3 DNA: TGTGCCAGCAGCTTAGGTGGGGTCGAAAAAGAGACCCAGTACTTC
J gene: TRBJ2-3; clone size: -; V gene: TRBV5-1; D gene: TRBD2; CDR3 protein: CASSFLAGGGLTDTQYF; CDR3 DNA: TGCGCCAGCAGCTTCCTAGCGGGGGGAGGTCTCACAGATACGCAGTATTTT
J gene: TRBJ1-4; clone size: few; V gene: TRBV6-1; D gene: -; CDR3 protein: CASSGVGAREKLFF; CDR3 DNA: TGTGCCAGCAGTGGGGTTGGTGCGCGTGAAAAACTGTTTTTT
J gene: TRBJ2-7; clone size: -; V gene: TRBV5-1; D gene: -; CDR3 protein: CASSFAGYEQYF; CDR3 DNA: TGCGCCAGCAGCTTCGCCGGCTACGAGCAGTACTTC
J gene: TRBJ1-1; clone size: -; V gene: TRBV7-2; D gene: -; CDR3 protein: CASSLDPTPGGNTEAFF; CDR3 DNA: TGTGCCAGCAGCCTGGACCCGACGCCGGGGGGGAACACTGAAGCTTTCTTT
J gene: TRBJ1-1; clone size: -; V gene: TRBV5-1; D gene: -; CDR3 protein: CASSLSREGTEAFF; CDR3 DNA: TGCGCCAGCAGCTTGTCCAGGGAAGGAACTGAAGCTTTCTTT
J gene: TRBJ2-2; clone size: -; V gene: TRBV12-5; D gene: -; CDR3 protein: CASGLVQGGAGELFF; CDR3 DNA: TGTGCTAGTGGTTTGGTACAAGGGGGAGCGGGGGAGCTGTTTTTT
J gene: TRBJ2-2; clone size: -; V gene: TRBV4-2; D gene: -; CDR3 protein: CASSLGRTGELFF; CDR3 DNA: TGTGCCAGCAGCCTGGGTCGGACCGGGGAGCTGTTTTTT
J gene: TRBJ1-1; clone size: -; V gene: TRBV6-6; D gene: -; CDR3 protein: CASSYSRQLNTEAFF; CDR3 DNA: TGTGCCAGCAGTTACTCGCGACAGTTGAACACTGAAGCTTTCTTT